These T cell receptor beta chains were read from a single sample in a study of blood T cell repertoires in COVID-19. This table comes from immunoSEQ multiplex PCR, and its TCRdb copy is limited to in-frame clones, with some not included. The sample holds under 250,000 clones, approximately 85% seen once. Sequencing was carried out using peripheral blood. All receptors derive from a man aged 50 or older who had recovered from COVID-19. Each CDR3 is given with its conserved first and last residue. The D gene is left open where the match is weak. For some rows the clone size is stated as once, few or many, or as a class when expanded; others skip it.

>TRBJ2-7|TRBD1|TRBV6-6|once
TGTGCCAGCAGTTTCGAAGGGACAGGGAATCCCCACGAGCAGTACTTC
CASSFEGTGNPHEQYF
>TRBJ2-1|TRBD2|TRBV5-4|NA
TGTGCCAGCAGCTTGGTTAGCGGGAGGTACAATGAGCAGTTCTTC
CASSLVSGRYNEQFF
>TRBJ1-5|TRBD1|TRBV19|NA
TGTGCCAGTACCGCAGACAGGGTCGGCAATCAGCCCCAGCATTTT
CASTADRVGNQPQHF
>TRBJ2-1|TRBD2|TRBV9|once
TGTGCCAGCAGCGTAGGCGGGAGGGCCTCCAATGAGCAGTTCTTC
CASSVGGRASNEQFF
>TRBJ2-1|NA|TRBV30|NA
TGTGCCTGGAGACCCATGGCTTCCAGCTCCTACAATGAGCAGTTCTTC
CAWRPMASSSYNEQFF
>TRBJ2-1|NA|TRBV5-6|once
TGTGCCAGCAGCTTGGTTGGTGGGAGGCGCTCCTACAATGAGCAGTTCTTC
CASSLVGGRRSYNEQFF
>TRBJ2-5|NA|TRBV5-1|NA
TGCGCCAGCAGCCGGAGGGGGGGTAGGTCCCAAGAGACCCAGTACTTC
CASSRRGGRSQETQYF
>TRBJ1-4|TRBD1|TRBV9|NA
TGTGCCAGCAGCGTAGGACAGGGAGCAACTAATGAAAAACTGTTTTTT
CASSVGQGATNEKLFF
>TRBJ1-1|NA|TRBV19|NA
TGTGCCAGTAGTATTCTCAGGACAGCGAACACTGAAGCTTTCTTT
CASSILRTANTEAFF
>TRBJ1-6|TRBD1|TRBV6-5|NA
TGTGCCAGCAGGAACCAGGGGGCCGGTTCACCCCTCCACTTT
CASRNQGAGSPLHF
>TRBJ1-2|NA|TRBV9|NA
TGTGCCAGCAGCGTATATGCCGGGGACTATGGCTACACCTTC
CASSVYAGDYGYTF
>TRBJ1-5|TRBD1|TRBV19|NA
TGTGCCAGTAGTACCGGGACAGGGGGCTGGAGCAATCAGCCCCAGCATTTT
CASSTGTGGWSNQPQHF
>TRBJ2-7|NA|TRBV6-6|NA
TGTGCCAGCAGTTCCCCCACCGGCGAGCAGTACTTC
CASSSPTGEQYF
>TRBJ2-7|NA|TRBV6-5|NA
TGTGCCAGCAGTTACTCATGGGGAAGAGGGAGCGAGCAGTACTTC
CASSYSWGRGSEQYF
>TRBJ2-7|NA|TRBV7-9|NA
TGTGCCAGCAGCTTAGTGATGGGACAAACTTCCTACGAGCAGTACTTC
CASSLVMGQTSYEQYF
>TRBJ1-6|TRBD1|TRBV5-8|NA
TGTGCCAGCAGCGGCCGGGACAGGCATAATTCACCCCTCCACTTT
CASSGRDRHNSPLHF
>TRBJ2-7|TRBD2|TRBV7-8|NA
TGTGCCAGCAGCCCGGGACTAGCGGACGAGCAGTACTTC
CASSPGLADEQYF
>TRBJ2-7|NA|TRBV10-3|NA
TGTGCCATCGGGACGCGGGGGCCCTACGAGCAGTACTTC
CAIGTRGPYEQYF
>TRBJ1-2|NA|TRBV7-8|NA
TGTGCCAGCAGCTTAGAGGCGGTGGAGGGCGGCTACACCTTC
CASSLEAVEGGYTF
>TRBJ1-5|TRBD1|TRBV28|NA
TGTGCCAGCAGTTTTTTCGGCAGGGGGCGTCAGCCCCAGCATTTT
CASSFFGRGRQPQHF
>TRBJ1-2|NA|TRBV28|NA
TGTGCCAGCAGTCCCAGTACTAACTATGGCTACACCTTC
CASSPSTNYGYTF
>TRBJ2-2|NA|TRBV5-1|once
TGCGCCTTGAGACTCTTTCCGAACACCGGGGAGCTGTTTTTT
CALRLFPNTGELFF
>TRBJ1-2|TRBD1|TRBV5-4|NA
TGTGCCAGCAGCTTGTTTTCGGGACAGGGGTCAATCTATGGCTACACCTTC
CASSLFSGQGSIYGYTF
>TRBJ2-2|TRBD1|TRBV18|NA
TGTGCCAGCTCACCCGCCGGACAGGGCTCCACCGGGGAGCTGTTTTTT
CASSPAGQGSTGELFF
>TRBJ2-1|TRBD2|TRBV5-5|once
TGTGCCAGCAGCTTGTCGGCGGGAGTTAACCATGAGCAGTTCTTC
CASSLSAGVNHEQFF
>TRBJ2-2|TRBD1|TRBV5-4|NA
TGTGCCAGCACCAATACAGGGGGCAAAGGCGGGGAGCTGTTTTTT
CASTNTGGKGGELFF
>TRBJ2-3|TRBD2|TRBV23-1|NA
TGCGCCAGCAGTCAATTCCTTACGGGGACTGGGGGACTAAGGCGCCCTACCTGCACAGATACGCAGTATTTT
CASSQFLTGTGGLRRPTCTDTQYF
>TRBJ2-1|TRBD2|TRBV11-2|NA
TGTGCCAGCAGCTGGACTAGCGGGAGCGACACAGAGCAGTTCTTC
CASSWTSGSDTEQFF
>TRBJ1-5|TRBD1|TRBV4-2|NA
TGTGCCAGCAGCCAAGCCGAGACAGGGGGCCCTCAGCCCCAGCATTTT
CASSQAETGGPQPQHF
>TRBJ1-5|NA|TRBV5-6|NA
TGTGCCAGCAGCTTGGAGGCGGAGGGCTATAGCAATCAGCCCCAGCATTTT
CASSLEAEGYSNQPQHF
>TRBJ1-5|TRBD1|TRBV10-1|once
TGCGCCAGCAGCGTCGGGACAGAGTATAGCAATCAGCCCCAGCATTTT
CASSVGTEYSNQPQHF
>TRBJ2-1|TRBD2|TRBV27|NA
TGTGCCAGCAGTTACGGGACTAGCGGGTCCAATGAGCAGTTCTTC
CASSYGTSGSNEQFF
>TRBJ2-2|TRBD1|TRBV27|NA
TGTGCCAGCAGTTCACCCGGGACAGGGATCCGGGAGCTGTTTTTT
CASSSPGTGIRELFF
>TRBJ1-5|NA|TRBV18|NA
TGTGCCAGCTCGAAGCAGGGGAGGGTTGGGTTGAGCAATCAGCCCCAGCATTTT
CASSKQGRVGLSNQPQHF
>TRBJ2-3|NA|TRBV30|NA
TGTGCCTGCCGCCGGGGGGCAGGCGATACGCAGTATTTT
CACRRGAGDTQYF
>TRBJ1-4|TRBD1|TRBV28|NA
TGTGCCAGCAATAATAGATGGGACAGGGGATTCGAGAGCGAAAAACTGTTTTTT
CASNNRWDRGFESEKLFF
>TRBJ1-1|NA|TRBV28|once
TGTGCCAGCAGTCCGGGACAACCAACGAACACTGAAGCTTTCTTT
CASSPGQPTNTEAFF